The clone carrying this T cell receptor beta chain was seen a handful of times. The sample originates from a study of T-cell reconstitution after alpha-beta-depleted transplantation in children. TCRbeta library preparation incorporated unique molecular identifiers. Using its own MiXCR run on the PCR reads, TCRdb lists one record per CDR3 protein. The table lists nearly 350,000 distinct CDR3 sequences, roughly 15% of them singletons. Germline CDR1 MNHEY, CDR2 SMNVEV (reference sequence). The CDR3 spans 15 residues. With V trimmed by 6 bases and J by 3 bases, 6 bases remained unmatched. This clonotype was sampled from a male patient aged 2 to 9 who had a stem cell transplant for acute lymphoblastic leukemia, so the T cells may come from the graft donor. This rearrangement joins TRBV27 to TRBJ1-5, with 9 positions matching TRBD1. Sequencing used PBMCs, mostly from graft donor cells, obtained 360 days after TCRalphabeta/CD19-depleted stem cell transplant. The CDR3 here is CASSLQGAYNQPQHF. CDR3 DNA sequence: TGTGCCAGCAGCTTACAGGGGGCTTACAATCAGCCCCAGCATTTT.